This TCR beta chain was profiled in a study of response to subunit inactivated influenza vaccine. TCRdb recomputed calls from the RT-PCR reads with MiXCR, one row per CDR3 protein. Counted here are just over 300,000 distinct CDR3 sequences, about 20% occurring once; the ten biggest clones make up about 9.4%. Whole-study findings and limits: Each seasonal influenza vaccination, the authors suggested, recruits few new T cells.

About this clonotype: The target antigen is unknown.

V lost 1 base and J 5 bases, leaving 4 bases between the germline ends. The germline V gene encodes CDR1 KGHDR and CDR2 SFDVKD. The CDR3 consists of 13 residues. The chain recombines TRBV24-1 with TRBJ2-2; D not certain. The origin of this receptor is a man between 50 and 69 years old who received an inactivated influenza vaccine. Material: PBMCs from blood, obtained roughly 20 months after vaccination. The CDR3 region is CATSDFATGELFF. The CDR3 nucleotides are TGTGCCACCAGTGATTTTGCTACCGGGGAGCTGTTTTTT.